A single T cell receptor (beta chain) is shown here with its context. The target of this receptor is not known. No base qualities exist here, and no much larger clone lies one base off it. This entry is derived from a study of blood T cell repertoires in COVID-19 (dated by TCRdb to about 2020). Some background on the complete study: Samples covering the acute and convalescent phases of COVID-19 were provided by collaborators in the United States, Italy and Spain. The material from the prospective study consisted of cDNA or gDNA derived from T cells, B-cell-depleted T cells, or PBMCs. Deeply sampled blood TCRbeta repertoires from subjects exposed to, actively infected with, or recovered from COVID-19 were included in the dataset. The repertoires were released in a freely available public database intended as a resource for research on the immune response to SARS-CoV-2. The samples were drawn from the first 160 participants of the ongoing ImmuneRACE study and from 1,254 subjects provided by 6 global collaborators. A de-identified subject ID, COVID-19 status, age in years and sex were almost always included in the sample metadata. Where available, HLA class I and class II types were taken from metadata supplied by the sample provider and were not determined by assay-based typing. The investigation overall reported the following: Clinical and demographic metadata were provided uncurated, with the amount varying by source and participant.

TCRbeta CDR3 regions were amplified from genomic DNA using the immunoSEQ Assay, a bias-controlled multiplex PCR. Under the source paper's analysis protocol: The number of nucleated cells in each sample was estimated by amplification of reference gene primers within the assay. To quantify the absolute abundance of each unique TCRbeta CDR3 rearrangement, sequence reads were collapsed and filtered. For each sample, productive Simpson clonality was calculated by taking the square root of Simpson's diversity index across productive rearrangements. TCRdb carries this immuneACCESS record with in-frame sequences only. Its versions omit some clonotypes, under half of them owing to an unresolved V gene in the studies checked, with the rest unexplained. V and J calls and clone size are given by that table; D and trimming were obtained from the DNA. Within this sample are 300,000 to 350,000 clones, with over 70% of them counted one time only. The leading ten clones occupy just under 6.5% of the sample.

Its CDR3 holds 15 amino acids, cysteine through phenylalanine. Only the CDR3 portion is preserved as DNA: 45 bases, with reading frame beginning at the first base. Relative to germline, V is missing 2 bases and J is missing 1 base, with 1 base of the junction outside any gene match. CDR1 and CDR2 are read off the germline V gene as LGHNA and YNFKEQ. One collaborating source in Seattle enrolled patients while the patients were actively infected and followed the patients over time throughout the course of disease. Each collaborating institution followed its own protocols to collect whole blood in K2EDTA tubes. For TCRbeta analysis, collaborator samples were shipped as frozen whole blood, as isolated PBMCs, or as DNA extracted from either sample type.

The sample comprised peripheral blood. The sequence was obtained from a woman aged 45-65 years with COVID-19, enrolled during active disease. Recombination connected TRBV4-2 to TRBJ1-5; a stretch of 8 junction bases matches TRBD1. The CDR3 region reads CASSQTGGSNQPQHF. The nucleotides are TGTGCCAGCAGCCAAACAGGGGGGAGCAATCAGCCCCAGCATTTT.